Listed here are 25 T cell receptor beta chains from one sample, sequenced in a study of blood T cell repertoires in COVID-19. Clones were read by immunoSEQ multiplex PCR, and TCRdb kept only the in-frame ones, dropping some. The sample contains 50,000 to 75,000 clones, over 75% of which appear only once. The sample taken for sequencing was peripheral blood. The origin of the receptors is a man older than 75 in a cohort sampled during active COVID-19.

The chain is built from TRBV5-8 and TRBJ2-3; 9 bases agree with TRBD1. There are 14 residues in the CDR3. CDR1 and CDR2 (germline): SGHTS, YDEGEE. The J segment lost 2 bases and the V segment lost 4 bases, leaving 2 bases of the junction unmatched. CDR3 coding DNA: TGTGCCAGCAGCGACAGGGGGGTCACAGATACGCAGTATTTT. It encodes CASSDRGVTDTQYF.

This rearrangement joins TRBV7-3 to TRBJ2-2, with D hard to call. Germline CDR1 and CDR2: SGHTA and FQGTGA. The CDR3 loop spans 13 amino acids. With 5 bases removed from V and 5 bases from J, the gap between germline ends came to 9 bases. The CDR3 DNA reads TGTGCCAGCAGCCCAATGAGGACCGGGGAGCTGTTTTTT. Its protein is CASSPMRTGELFF.

The chain combines TRBV6-2 or TRBV6-3 with TRBJ2-5; 14 bases map to TRBD2. The junction had 10 bases not matched to a gene; V was cut back by 4 bases and J by 6 bases. CDR1 is MNHEY, CDR2 SVGEGT, per germline. This CDR3 comprises 17 residues. The CDR3 region has the DNA TGTGCCAGCAGTTTACACTCGACTAGCGGGGGGGCCAAGACCCAGTACTTC. Encoded protein: CASSLHSTSGGAKTQYF.

This chain joins TRBV7-3 and TRBJ1-3; TRBD1 matches at 11 bases. The CDR3 length is 13 residues. V shed 4 bases and J 11 bases; nucleotides not matched to a gene: 4. Germline V lookup: CDR1 SGHTA, CDR2 FQGTGA. The CDR3 nucleotides are TGTGCCAGCAGCTCCGGGACAGGGGGACCCATATATTTT. The encoded protein is CASSSGTGGPIYF.

This chain links TRBV7-2 with TRBJ2-2; 10 bases agree with TRBD2. With 2 bases clipped from V and 9 bases from J, the junction kept 3 bases outside the gene matches. Germline V gene lookup returns CDR1 SGHTA and CDR2 FQGNSA. The CDR3 sequence is 14 residues long. DNA of the CDR3: TGTGCCAGCAGCTTAAAACTAGCGGGGAGGGAGCTGTTTTTT. Its protein product is CASSLKLAGRELFF. The entire variable domain, with the rest obtained from reference TRBV7-2 and TRBJ2-2, is as follows: GAGVSQSPSNKVTEKGKDVELRCDPISGHTALYWYRQSLGQGLEFLIYFQGNSAPDKSGLPSDRFSAERTGGSVSTLTIQRTQQEDSAVYLCASSLKLAGRELFFGEGSRLTVL.

The V and J genes are TRBV4-2 and TRBJ1-5; perhaps TRBD1 as D (6 bases). Germline V gives CDR1 LGHNA, CDR2 YNFKEQ. The length of the CDR3 is 16 residues. Trimming stripped 1 base from V and 0 bases from J, with 10 bases between. The CDR3: CASSQGRGDSNQPQHF. The CDR3 DNA is TGTGCCAGCAGCCAAGGCAGGGGAGATAGCAATCAGCCCCAGCATTTT.

In its sample, this clone was seen once. This chain joins TRBV29-1 and TRBJ1-1, with TRBD1 as a possible D gene (6 bases). Germline values: CDR1 SQVTM, CDR2 ANQGSEA. The V gene lost 4 bases and the J gene lost 3 bases, with 15 bases spanning the gap. CDR3 length equals 14 residues. The CDR3 region has the DNA TGCAGCGTTGGTTTTAACAGGGATTACACTGAAGCTTTCTTT. Protein sequence: CSVGFNRDYTEAFF.

CDR3 loop: CASSWGQGAYEQYF. CDR3 nucleotides: TGTGCCAGCAGCTGGGGACAGGGCGCCTACGAGCAGTACTTC. The chain has TRBV5-6 and TRBJ2-7; 9 bases fit TRBD1. Germline-derived CDR1 and CDR2 are SGHDT and YYEEEE. V lost 3 bases and J lost 2; bases outside the gene matches: 3. The CDR3 loop spans 14 amino acids.

The chain carries TRBV9 and TRBJ1-2; D ambiguous. The CDR3 length is 12 residues. The V end was cut by 3 bases, the J end by 6 bases, with 9 bases between. CDR1 and CDR2 (germline): SGDLS, YYNGEE. CDR3 DNA: TGTGCCAGCAGCGCGTTCGGGGATGGCTACACCTTC. It codes for CASSAFGDGYTF.

The chain couples TRBV7-2 to TRBJ2-6, with 7 bases that match TRBD1. V was clipped by 2 bases and J by 1 base; unmatched bases: 5. Germline values: CDR1 SGHTA, CDR2 FQGNSA. The CDR3 is 17 amino acids. The CDR3 reads CASSLRTGLSGANVLTF. CDR3 coding DNA: TGTGCCAGCAGCTTAAGGACAGGCTTGTCTGGGGCCAACGTCCTGACTTTC. The whole variable domain, remainder taken from reference TRBV7-2 and TRBJ2-6, is GAGVSQSPSNKVTEKGKDVELRCDPISGHTALYWYRQSLGQGLEFLIYFQGNSAPDKSGLPSDRFSAERTGGSVSTLTIQRTQQEDSAVYLCASSLRTGLSGANVLTFGAGSRLTVL.

The J gene is TRBJ1-5, the V gene TRBV30; 7 nucleotides match TRBD1. This CDR3 is built from 16 residues. The V and J ends lost 3 bases and 5 bases, in that order; junction bases with no gene match: 13. The germline V gene has CDR1 GTSNPN and CDR2 SVGIG (reference sequence). The DNA for the CDR3 is TGTGCCTGGAGCCTCCTGACAGGGCGAGGGGATCAGCCCCAGCATTTT. This gives the protein CAWSLLTGRGDQPQHF.

V is TRBV5-1 and J is TRBJ1-1; 7 bases match TRBD1. V lost 4 bases and J lost 1; bases outside the gene matches: 4. Per the germline V gene, CDR1 is SGHRS and CDR2 is YFSETQ. The CDR3 runs to 14 residues. CDR3 amino acids: CASSPRQGNTEAFF. The CDR3 DNA reads as TGCGCCAGCAGCCCGCGACAGGGGAACACTGAAGCTTTCTTT.

The chain carries TRBV3-1 (or the pseudogene TRBV3-2) and TRBJ1-3, with no clear D. The CDR3 length is 14 residues. The germline CDR1 and CDR2 sequences are LGHDT and YNNKEL (reference sequence). Trimming removed 4 bases at V and 0 bases at J, with 7 bases between. CDR3 sequence: CASSLSGSGNTIYF. The CDR3 DNA is TGTGCCAGCAGCCTCTCGGGCTCTGGAAACACCATATATTTT.

This clone showed up just once. The chain has TRBV11-2 and TRBJ1-4; D not resolved. Trimming cost V 1 base and J 8 bases, with 8 bases left between them. The CDR3 is 13 residues long. CDR1 is SGHAT and CDR2 is FQNNGV in the germline V gene. CDR3 in DNA: TGTGCCAGCAGCTTAGGAGGGATGGAAAAACTGTTTTTT. Translated: CASSLGGMEKLFF.

This chain links TRBV21-1 with TRBJ1-5; TRBD1 is the table's D call and was not checked against the DNA. TRBV21-1 is annotated as a pseudogene. The CDR3 length is 14 residues. This CDR3 reads CASSNRRANQPQHF. The CDR3 DNA sequence: TGTGCCAGCAGCAATCGCAGGGCCAATCAGCCCCAGCATTTT.

J is TRBJ2-1 and V is TRBV7-9; TRBD1 might be the D (6 bases). V was shortened by 3 bases and J by 2 bases, with 14 bases between the two germline ends. Looked up from germline, CDR1 is SEHNR and CDR2 is FQNEAQ (reference sequence). This CDR3 contains 16 residues. The CDR3 reads CASSLNSQGPYNEQFF. Written as DNA, the CDR3 is TGTGCCAGCAGCTTGAATTCACAGGGCCCCTACAATGAGCAGTTCTTC. The whole variable domain, filled in from reference TRBV7-9 and TRBJ2-1, reads DTGVSQNPRHKITKRGQNVTFRCDPISEHNRLYWYRQTLGQGPEFLTYFQNEAQLEKSRLLSDRFSAERPKGSFSTLEIQRTEQGDSAMYLCASSLNSQGPYNEQFFGPGTRLTVL.

This clone was seen only once. The J gene is TRBJ2-3, the V gene TRBV6-5, with 8 positions matching TRBD2. V was pared by 0 bases and J by 3 bases, with 2 bases of the junction left unmatched. From germline, CDR1 is MNHEY and CDR2 SVGAGI. The CDR3 runs to 15 residues. CDR3 DNA sequence: TGTGCCAGCAGTTACTCCAGCGGGGGAACAGATACGCAGTATTTT. Residues: CASSYSSGGTDTQYF.

The gene calls are TRBV13 and TRBJ1-4, with D perhaps TRBD1 (6 bases). The CDR3 covers 17 residues. Per germline, CDR1 PRHDT and CDR2 FYEKMQ (reference sequence). V lost 3 bases, J lost 2 bases, and 16 bases lay in between. The CDR3 bases are TGTGCCAGCAGCTTGGCGGCTTGGGGGGGCACTAATGAAAAACTGTTTTTT. Its translation is CASSLAAWGGTNEKLFF.

V is TRBV19 and J is TRBJ2-1; TRBD2 agrees at 12 bases. V trimming: 5 bases; J trimming: 9 bases; junction bases outside the gene matches: 11. This CDR3 is 16 amino acids long. Germline lookup yields CDR1 LNHDA and CDR2 SQIVND (reference sequence). For the CDR3, the DNA is TGTGCCAGTAGTGGGGCTAGCGGGAGGGGGTTGGGTGAGCAGTTCTTC. It translates to CASSGASGRGLGEQFF.

This rearrangement joins TRBV2 to TRBJ2-2, with 9 nucleotides matching TRBD1. The ends lost 6 bases at V and 1 base at J; junction bases unmatched: 0. The CDR3 is 14 amino acids. Germline V gene sequence: CDR1 SNHLY, CDR2 FYNNEI. This CDR3 reads CASRGQGNTGELFF. CDR3 DNA: TGTGCCAGCAGGGGACAGGGGAACACCGGGGAGCTGTTTTTT.

This clone was seen only a few times. The chain uses TRBV3-1 (or the pseudogene TRBV3-2) and TRBJ2-7, with 9 positions matching TRBD2. Trimming removed 1 base from V and 5 bases from J; junction bases left unmatched: 6. There are 15 residues in the CDR3. In germline, CDR1 is LGHDT, CDR2 YNNKEL (reference sequence). Here the CDR3 reads CASSQGGGRVHEQYF. The CDR3 nucleotides are TGTGCCAGCAGCCAAGGGGGCGGGAGGGTCCACGAGCAGTACTTC.

DNA of the CDR3: TGTGCCAGCAGCTTAGAACAGTTGAACACTGAAGCTTTCTTT. Translating it yields CASSLEQLNTEAFF. The chain is built from TRBV7-9 and TRBJ1-1; no reliable D call. V lost 1 base and J lost 0, with 6 bases in between. Germline V gene lookup returns CDR1 SEHNR and CDR2 FQNEAQ (reference sequence). The CDR3 extends over 14 amino acids.

The rearrangement links TRBV6-5 to TRBJ2-5; 7 bases are shared with TRBD2. The CDR3 sequence is 15 residues long. V lost 7 bases and J lost 2; bases outside the gene matches: 10. In germline, CDR1 is MNHEY, CDR2 SVGAGI. The CDR3 DNA is TGTGCCAGCACTTCCGCGGGAGCGGGGCAAGAGACCCAGTACTTC. It encodes CASTSAGAGQETQYF.

This chain connects TRBV20-1 to TRBJ2-7; D might be TRBD1 (6 bases). The CDR3 length is 15 residues. V was trimmed by 3 bases and J by 5 bases, leaving 20 bases between them. CDR1 DFQATT and CDR2 SNEGSKA come from the germline V gene (reference sequence). The CDR3 region has the DNA TGCAGTGCTAGTACTTGGGGACATAGGGGTAACGAGCAGTACTTC. This sequence encodes CSASTWGHRGNEQYF.

The chain couples TRBV5-1 to TRBJ1-5, with 8 bases matching TRBD1. Germline CDR1 is SGHRS and CDR2 is YFSETQ. Unmatched junction bases numbered 7, after V lost 0 bases and J lost 5 bases. This CDR3 has 16 residues. CDR3 sequence (DNA): TGCGCCAGCAGCTTGGAAGGACAGGGAGGGGATCAGCCCCAGCATTTT. This sequence encodes CASSLEGQGGDQPQHF.